Shown below are 16 T cell receptor beta chains from a single sample sequenced in a study of human T cells and chemical hapten exposure. TCRdb used MiXCR to reprocess the RACE reads, holding one entry per CDR3 protein. The table includes around 52,000 distinct CDR3 sequences, over 7.5% detected once. This sample's time point: patch test 1, 2 weeks after DPC sensitization. Indicated treatment: therapeutic diphenylcyclopropenone sensitization with weekly scalp DPC. The sample in question was whole blood, obtained in connection with sensitization to the hapten diphenylcyclopropenone (DPC). The receptors stem from a woman in her thirties or forties with alopecia areata. Some clones in this sample may be carry-over from other donors' samples.

This clonotype was recorded many times. The chain has TRBV13 and TRBJ2-3, with a possible D match to TRBD2 (5 bases). Trimming shortened V by 4 bases and J by 2 bases, and 10 bases separated the two germline ends. Germline lookup yields CDR1 PRHDT and CDR2 FYEKMQ (reference sequence). This CDR3 has 14 amino acids. The DNA of the CDR3 is TGTGCCAGCAGCTCCCGACTAACCACAGATACGCAGTATTTT. It translates to CASSSRLTTDTQYF. Full variable domain (missing parts from reference TRBV13 and TRBJ2-3): AAGVIQSPRHLIKEKRETATLKCYPIPRHDTVYWYQQGPGQDPQFLISFYEKMQSDKGSIPDRFSAQQFSDYHSELNMSSLELGDSALYFCASSSRLTTDTQYFGPGTRLTVL.

The CDR3 DNA is TGCGCCAGCAGCCATCCTAGAGACGAGCAGTACTTC. Amino acid sequence: CASSHPRDEQYF. The chain employs TRBV4-1 and TRBJ2-7; no clear D. This CDR3 contains 12 residues. V dropped 3 bases and J dropped 5 bases, with 8 bases sitting between them. Germline lookup yields CDR1 MGHRA and CDR2 YSYEKL.

This clonotype was seen repeatedly, ten times or more. This rearrangement joins TRBV2 to TRBJ1-6; D call uncertain. This CDR3 contains 15 residues. Looked up from germline, CDR1 is SNHLY and CDR2 is FYNNEI. With 4 bases removed from V and 4 bases from J, the gap between germline ends came to 11 bases. CDR3 sequence: CASSVGWQYNSPLHF. In nucleotides, the CDR3 is TGTGCCAGCAGTGTTGGATGGCAGTATAATTCACCCCTCCACTTT. Using reference TRBV2 and TRBJ1-6 for the parts outside the CDR3, the full variable domain is EPEVTQTPSHQVTQMGQEVILRCVPISNHLYFYWYRQILGQKVEFLVSFYNNEISEKSEIFDDQFSVERPDGSNFTLKIRSTKLEDSAMYFCASSVGWQYNSPLHFGNGTRLTVT.

The chain recombines TRBV18 with TRBJ1-4; D unclear. Trimming pared 1 base from V and 5 bases from J, leaving 5 bases between. Per germline, CDR1 KGHSH and CDR2 LQKENI. The CDR3 has 13 amino acids. Written as DNA, the CDR3 is TGTGCCAGCTCACCACAGTTAAATGAAAAACTGTTTTTT. Translating gives CASSPQLNEKLFF.

V and J are TRBV28 and TRBJ1-6; no clear D. The V gene's germline CDR1 is MDHEN and CDR2 SYDVKM. The CDR3 contains 12 residues. Trimming took 2 bases from V and 10 from J, leaving 6 bases between them. Written as DNA, the CDR3 is TGTGCCAGCAGTTTAGACCGCTCACCCCTCCACTTT. It yields the protein CASSLDRSPLHF.

This clonotype was counted only a few times. V usage is TRBV7-2 and J usage is TRBJ1-6; tentatively, D is TRBD1 (5 bases). CDR3 length: 15 residues. Trimming removed 5 bases at V and 4 bases at J, with 12 bases between. Germline V lookup: CDR1 SGHTA, CDR2 FQGNSA. CDR3 sequence (DNA): TGTGCCAGCAGCCCCGAGCAGGGTTATAATTCACCCCTCCACTTT. Translated: CASSPEQGYNSPLHF.

Ten or more counts support this clonotype. This chain joins TRBV27 and TRBJ1-5, with D perhaps matching TRBD1 (5 bases). Trimming stripped 6 bases from V and 4 bases from J, with 13 bases between. The CDR3 has 14 amino acids. The germline CDR1 and CDR2 sequences are MNHEY and SMNVEV (reference sequence). The CDR3: CASSPSPGNQPQHF. Here the CDR3 DNA reads TGTGCCAGCAGCCCGTCCCCAGGGAATCAGCCCCAGCATTTT.

This clonotype has ten or more counts. A much larger clone lies a single base off, so this may be a read error. The CDR3 is CASSANTGELFF. The CDR3 DNA follows: TGTGCCAGCAGCGCGAACACCGGGGAGCTGTTTTTT. This chain connects TRBV9 to TRBJ2-2; D ambiguous. CDR1 and CDR2 from the germline V gene are SGDLS and YYNGEE. V lost 3 bases and J 0 bases, leaving 0 bases between the germline ends. The length of the CDR3 is 12 residues.

This clonotype was recorded at least ten times. In DNA form, the CDR3 reads TGTGCCTGGAGTCCTGGGACATCTTGGGACACCTTC. As protein: CAWSPGTSWDTF. The chain employs TRBV30 and TRBJ1-2; D possibly corresponds to TRBD1 (6 bases). The CDR3 totals 12 residues. Germline CDR1 reads GTSNPN; CDR2 reads SVGIG (reference sequence). V lost 2 bases and J lost 12, with 16 bases in between.

This clonotype was observed a few times. V is TRBV6-5 and J is TRBJ2-2, with unresolved D. CDR1 and CDR2 from the germline V gene are MNHEY and SVGAGI. This CDR3 comprises 18 residues. Trimming took 2 bases from V and 6 from J, leaving 22 bases between them. The CDR3 coding sequence is TGTGCCAGCAGTTACCTTACGAAGGGCAGGCTCCTTCCCGGGGAGCTGTTTTTT. Encoded protein: CASSYLTKGRLLPGELFF.

The sample holds many counts of this clonotype. The genes are TRBV2 and TRBJ2-7; perhaps TRBD1 as D (7 bases). The CDR3 spans 16 residues. V was clipped by 3 bases and J by 5 bases, with 20 bases between them. Germline CDR1 and CDR2: SNHLY and FYNNEI. Here the CDR3 reads CASSDPRGARGNEQYF. CDR3 sequence (DNA): TGTGCCAGCAGTGATCCCCGCGGGGCCAGGGGGAACGAGCAGTACTTC.

This clonotype has ten or more counts. This chain joins TRBV12-3 or TRBV12-4 and TRBJ1-2; 8 positions agree with TRBD1. V was pared by 6 bases and J by 3 bases, with 3 bases of the junction left unmatched. This CDR3 region has 13 residues. The CDR3 sequence is CASRSTGDYGYTF. The CDR3 region has the DNA TGTGCCAGCAGATCGACAGGGGACTATGGCTACACCTTC.

The V call is TRBV12-3 or TRBV12-4, the J call TRBJ2-2; 8 bases agree with TRBD2. CDR3 length equals 16 residues. V shed 6 bases and J 0 bases; nucleotides not matched to a gene: 6. This CDR3 is CASSRSGASNTGELFF. The CDR3 DNA sequence: TGTGCCAGCAGCCGTAGCGGGGCCTCGAACACCGGGGAGCTGTTTTTT.

The table lists this clonotype with many counts. The V call is TRBV12-3 or TRBV12-4, the J call TRBJ1-2, with D uncertain. With 3 bases removed from V and 3 bases from J, the gap between germline ends came to 8 bases. The CDR3 is 13 residues long. Here the CDR3 reads CASSFGEDYGYTF. The CDR3 nucleotides are TGTGCCAGCAGTTTTGGGGAAGACTATGGCTACACCTTC.

The rearrangement joins TRBV20-1 to TRBJ2-3; 8 bases are shared with TRBD2. With 3 bases clipped from V and 2 bases from J, the junction kept 10 bases outside the gene matches. The germline V gene has CDR1 DFQATT and CDR2 SNEGSKA (reference sequence). This CDR3 contains 16 residues. CDR3 nucleotide sequence: TGCAGTGCTAGTAGGCGTCTAGCGGGTACCACAGATACGCAGTATTTT. Encoded protein: CSASRRLAGTTDTQYF.

This clonotype was observed a few times. This sequence joins TRBV11-2 and TRBJ1-5, with D hard to call. The CDR3 runs 15 residues. Between the trimmed V and J ends, which lost 1 base and 0 bases, there was a span of 7 bases. The germline gives CDR1 SGHAT, CDR2 FQNNGV. The CDR3 loop reads CASSLVGDSNQPQHF. CDR3 bases: TGTGCCAGCAGCTTAGTCGGGGATAGCAATCAGCCCCAGCATTTT.